These 8 T cell receptor beta chains originate from one sample sequenced in a study of T cell changes during pregnancy in multiple sclerosis. TCRdb's copy holds only in-frame clones and misses some; the assay was immunoSEQ multiplex PCR. The sample contains approximately 44,000 clones, 85% to 95% of which appear only once. This specimen consisted of CD4+ T cells from peripheral blood mononuclear cells, obtained in the third trimester of pregnancy. The receptors were sampled from a female donor with multiple sclerosis, enrolled in a pregnancy study.

The rearrangement links TRBV27 to TRBJ2-1, with a tentative D call TRBD2 (5 bases). The germline V and J ends were trimmed by 7 bases and 2 bases, with 12 bases remaining between them. This CDR3 contains 14 residues. Germline V gene sequence: CDR1 MNHEY, CDR2 SMNVEV (reference sequence). The CDR3 region is CASTPSGTYNEQFF. The CDR3 DNA is TGTGCCAGCACCCCCAGCGGAACCTACAATGAGCAGTTCTTC.

The chain has TRBV6-1 and TRBJ1-2, with D tentatively TRBD1 (5 bases). CDR3 size: 14 residues. Germline CDR1 reads MNHNS; CDR2 reads SASEGT. Trimming removed 2 bases from V and 4 bases from J, with 11 bases in between. CDR3 protein: CASSEPDSFYGYTF. CDR3 nucleotide sequence: TGTGCCAGCAGTGAACCTGACAGTTTCTATGGCTACACCTTC.

The genes are TRBV6-6 and TRBJ2-5, with D uncertain. Germline values: CDR1 MNHNY, CDR2 SVGAGI (reference sequence). The CDR3 has 12 amino acids. V was pared by 10 bases and J by 2 bases, with 11 bases between. The CDR3 here is CATMSQQETQYF. The CDR3 DNA sequence: TGTGCCACTATGAGTCAACAAGAGACCCAGTACTTC.

The J gene is TRBJ2-7, the V gene TRBV5-1; D gene uncertain. V lost 1 base to trimming and J lost 3 bases, with 5 bases between them. The CDR3 is made up of 12 amino acids. In germline, CDR1 is SGHRS, CDR2 YFSETQ. The CDR3 region has the DNA TGCGCCAGCAGCTTGCCTAGCTACGAGCAGTACTTC. Protein: CASSLPSYEQYF.

The chain carries TRBV7-6 and TRBJ2-7; the match to TRBD1 covers 8 bases. The CDR3 is 17 amino acids. V was pared by 0 bases and J by 3 bases, with 10 bases of the junction left unmatched. Germline CDR1 reads SGHVS; CDR2 reads FNYEAQ. The CDR3 DNA reads as TGTGCCAGCAGCTTAGCAGGCGCCGGACAGGGCGGCTACGAGCAGTACTTC. The encoded protein is CASSLAGAGQGGYEQYF.

This sequence joins TRBV5-5 and TRBJ2-4; D uncertain. There are 15 residues in the CDR3. Germline CDR1 is SGHKS and CDR2 is YYEKEE (reference sequence). The V gene lost 4 bases and the J gene lost 0 bases, with 11 bases spanning the gap. The chain's CDR3 is CASSPAYAAKNIQYF. The DNA of the CDR3 is TGTGCCAGCAGCCCCGCCTACGCAGCCAAAAACATTCAGTACTTC.

V and J are TRBV2 and TRBJ2-7, with 14 bases that match TRBD2. CDR3 size: 15 residues. Germline assignment: CDR1 SNHLY and CDR2 FYNNEI. Germline trimming cut 6 bases from V and 6 bases from J; bases unmatched to any gene: 7. The CDR3 coding sequence is TGTGCCAGCAGGAGGACTAGCGGGAGGCCGCTCGAGCAGTACTTC. Translating gives CASRRTSGRPLEQYF. The full variable domain, rest sourced from reference TRBV2 and TRBJ2-7, is EPEVTQTPSHQVTQMGQEVILRCVPISNHLYFYWYRQILGQKVEFLVSFYNNEISEKSEIFDDQFSVERPDGSNFTLKIRSTKLEDSAMYFCASRRTSGRPLEQYFGPGTRLTVT.

V and J are TRBV9 and TRBJ2-1, with 10 bases fitting TRBD2. Germline trimming cut 0 bases from V and 5 bases from J; bases unmatched to any gene: 8. Germline V gives CDR1 SGDLS, CDR2 YYNGEE. The CDR3 extends over 17 amino acids. CDR3 DNA sequence: TGTGCCAGCAGCGTAGGTTACCTAGCGGGAGAGGACAATGAGCAGTTCTTC. It codes for CASSVGYLAGEDNEQFF.